The text below deals with one T cell receptor (beta chain). The target antigen is unknown. The data were obtained in a study of vaccination effects on CD4 cells after COVID-19. Germline V gives CDR1 MNHEY, CDR2 SVGEGT. Trimming cost V 2 bases and J 0 bases; bases outside gene matches: 14. CDR3 length: 19 residues. Libraries were prepared by immunoSEQ multiplex PCR; TCRdb keeps only in-frame clonotypes and omits some of them. Here the sample spans 50,000 to 65,000 clones, roughly 80% being singletons. Before any sequencing was done, the ViraFEST assay used viral peptide pools to expand antigen-specific CD4+ T cells. Scientists isolated CD4+ T cells after a roughly nine-day culture period ended.

This chain joins TRBV6-2 or TRBV6-3 and TRBJ2-5; 8 bases are a match to TRBD2. The TCR sequence derives from a human donor who received a COVID-19 vaccine. Sequences were derived from CD4+ T cells from PBMCs cultured with HCoV-229E spike peptides, sampled before COVID-19 vaccination. The CDR3 region is CASSYRARGGQWYQETQYF. The CDR3 bases are TGTGCCAGCAGTTACCGTGCTCGGGGGGGACAATGGTACCAAGAGACCCAGTACTTC.